This T cell receptor beta chain derives from a study of OX40 agonist ivuxolimab in advanced cancers. Study details: Patients achieving partial responses numbered three: one hepatocellular carcinoma case and two cutaneous melanoma cases. Study-wide results and caveats: CD8+ T cells (on average) carried more expanded clones than CD4+ T cells. The specificity for antigen of the expanded peripheral T cells was not determined.

Generated by immunoSEQ multiplex PCR, the TCRdb table keeps only in-frame clones and is missing some. The sample has 55,000 to 70,000 clones, roughly four fifths seen once. Blood was sampled at baseline, cycle 4 day 1, and cycle 7 day 1. As concerns this clone: Antigen: not known.

Trimming pared 1 base from V and 3 bases from J, leaving 5 bases between. The germline V gene has CDR1 SGHDT and CDR2 YYEEEE. The CDR3 runs 12 residues. The specimen comprised CD4+ or CD8+ T cells sorted from blood, sampled in a trial of the OX40 agonist ivuxolimab. The V gene is TRBV5-6, the J gene TRBJ2-7, with D unresolved. The source is an adult with an advanced solid tumor such as melanoma, head and neck, liver or kidney cancer. CDR3 nucleotides: TGTGCCAGCAGCTTGTGGGGCTACGAGCAGTACTTC. Its translation is CASSLWGYEQYF.